This T cell receptor (beta chain) was recorded in a study of blood T cell repertoires in COVID-19 (dated by TCRdb to 2019 to 2021). Study-wide context: The collaborator samples originated in the United States, Italy and Spain and spanned the acute and convalescent phases of COVID-19. Nearly every sample came with metadata listing a de-identified subject ID, COVID-19 status, age in years and sex. Where available, HLA class I and class II types were taken from metadata supplied by the sample provider and were not determined by assay-based typing. The samples were drawn from two sources: the first 160 participants of the ongoing ImmuneRACE study, and 1,000 to 1,500 subjects contributed by 6 global collaborators. The material from the prospective study consisted of cDNA or gDNA derived from T cells, B-cell-depleted T cells, or PBMCs. Deeply sampled blood TCRbeta repertoires from subjects exposed to, actively infected with, or recovered from COVID-19 were included in the dataset. The repertoires were released in a freely available public database intended as a resource for research on the immune response to SARS-CoV-2. Results and caveats for the whole study, not just this receptor: How much clinical and demographic metadata was included differed by source and by participant, and the metadata was provided uncurated.

TCRbeta CDR3 regions were amplified from genomic DNA using the immunoSEQ Assay, a bias-controlled multiplex PCR. From the authors' description of their analysis: The number of nucleated cells in each sample was estimated from the amplification of reference gene primers within the assay. To quantify the absolute abundance of each unique TCRbeta CDR3 rearrangement, sequence reads were collapsed and filtered. Productive Simpson clonality was computed per sample as the square root of Simpson's diversity index over productive rearrangements. TCRdb holds this immuneACCESS table with in-frame rearrangements only. Some clones are missing; in checked studies, unresolved V genes explain under half, and the rest has no known cause. That table is the source of V, J and clone size, and D and trimming were worked out from the DNA. Across this sample there are around 260,000 clones, with 75% to 95% seen only once. About 1.1% of the sample comes from the top ten.

Based on the germline V gene, the CDR1 and CDR2 sequences are SQVTM and ANQGSEA. The V and J ends are trimmed by 7 bases and 5 bases, leaving 17 bases between them. The CDR3 numbers 13 residues from cysteine through phenylalanine. The DNA shown is the 39-base CDR3, in frame from base 1. As to this clone: There is no known antigen for this receptor. Per-base quality was not reported, and no clone a single base away is much larger than it.

In the prospective study, participants were about 18 to 95 years old, resided in 24 geographic areas of the United States, and were enrolled through a virtual design. Cohort assignment in the prospective study relied on participant-reported clinical history from a screening survey and a study questionnaire. Recovered participants in ImmuneRACE Cohort 3 were defined by two consecutive negative NP/OP PCR tests, clearance by a healthcare professional, or resolution of symptoms. Mobile phlebotomists in the prospective study collected whole blood, serum and a nasopharyngeal or oropharyngeal swab from every participant. Additional blood draws and questionnaires over an approximately two-month period could optionally be provided by prospective study participants. Before DNA extraction, blood samples from the prospective study were shipped at room temperature or frozen.

The chain links TRBV29-1 with TRBJ1-1; 6 matching bases give a weak D call of TRBD1. The TCR was taken from a woman aged 25 to 45 who had recovered from COVID-19. Sequences were obtained from PBMCs or T cells enriched from blood (not recorded which). CDR3 region: CSASIQGFTEAFF. The DNA is TGCAGCGCCTCCATACAGGGTTTTACTGAAGCTTTCTTT. The CDR3 plus the reference TRBV29-1 and TRBJ1-1 genes for the other parts give the full variable domain: SAVISQKPSRDICQRGTSLTIQCQVDSQVTMMFWYRQQPGQSLTLIATANQGSEATYESGFVIDKFPISRPNLTFSTLTVSNMSPEDSSIYLCSASIQGFTEAFFGQGTRLTVV.